What follows describes a single T cell receptor beta chain. The data stem from a study of blood T cell repertoires in COVID-19. Study information: From T cells, B-cell-depleted T cells, or PBMCs came the material, which was cDNA or gDNA.

The assay was immunoSEQ multiplex PCR, and TCRdb's table has in-frame clones only and misses some. The top ten hold approximately 10% of the sample, which has 250,000 to 350,000 clones, more than 70% seen once. Sequencing was performed on peripheral blood. This TCR derives from a woman in her 30s with COVID-19, enrolled during active disease.

CDR3 amino acids: CAILSGGYGYTF. CDR3 DNA sequence: TGTGCCATCTTATCAGGGGGCTATGGCTACACCTTC. V gene TRBV6-5 combines with J gene TRBJ1-2; the match to TRBD1 covers 7 bases. CDR1 and CDR2 from the germline V gene are MNHEY and SVGAGI. Losses at the gene ends were 10 bases for V and 4 bases for J; bases not matched to a gene: 6. The CDR3 is 12 residues long.